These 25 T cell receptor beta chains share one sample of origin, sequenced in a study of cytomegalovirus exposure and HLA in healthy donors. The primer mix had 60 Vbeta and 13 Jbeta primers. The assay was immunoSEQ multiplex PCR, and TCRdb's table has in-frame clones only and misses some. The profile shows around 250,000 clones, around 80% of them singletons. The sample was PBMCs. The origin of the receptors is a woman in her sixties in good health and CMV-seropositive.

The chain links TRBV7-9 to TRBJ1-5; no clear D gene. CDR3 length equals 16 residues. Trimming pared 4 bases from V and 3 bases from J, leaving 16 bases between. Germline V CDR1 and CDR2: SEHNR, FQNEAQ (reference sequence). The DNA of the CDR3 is TGTGCCAGCAGCTCCGCGAAGGGAGCAATCAATCAGCCCCAGCATTTT. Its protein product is CASSSAKGAINQPQHF.

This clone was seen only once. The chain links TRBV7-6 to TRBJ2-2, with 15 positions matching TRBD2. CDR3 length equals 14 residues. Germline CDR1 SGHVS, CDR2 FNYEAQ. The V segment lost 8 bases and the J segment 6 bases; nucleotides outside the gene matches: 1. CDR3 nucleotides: TGTGCCAGCGGACTAGCGGGAGGGGCCGGGGAGCTGTTTTTT. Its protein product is CASGLAGGAGELFF.

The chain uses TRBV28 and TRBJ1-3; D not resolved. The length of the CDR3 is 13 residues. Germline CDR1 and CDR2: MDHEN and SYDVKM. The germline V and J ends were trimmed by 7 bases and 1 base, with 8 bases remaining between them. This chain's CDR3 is CASIQNSGNTIYF. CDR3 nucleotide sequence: TGTGCCAGCATTCAAAATTCTGGAAACACCATATATTTT.

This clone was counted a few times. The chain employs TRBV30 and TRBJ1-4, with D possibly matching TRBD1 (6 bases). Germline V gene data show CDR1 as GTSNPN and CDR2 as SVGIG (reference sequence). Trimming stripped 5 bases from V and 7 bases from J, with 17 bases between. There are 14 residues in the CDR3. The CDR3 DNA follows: TGTGCCTGGCAAAAAACAGGGTTGAGTGAAAAACTGTTTTTT. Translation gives CAWQKTGLSEKLFF.

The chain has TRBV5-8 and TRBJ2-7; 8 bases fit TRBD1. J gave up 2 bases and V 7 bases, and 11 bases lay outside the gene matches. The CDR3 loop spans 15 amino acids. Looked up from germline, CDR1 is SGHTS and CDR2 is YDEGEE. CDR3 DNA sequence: TGTGCCAGCTCGGGGCTAGGACAGGGTACCTACGAGCAGTACTTC. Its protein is CASSGLGQGTYEQYF.

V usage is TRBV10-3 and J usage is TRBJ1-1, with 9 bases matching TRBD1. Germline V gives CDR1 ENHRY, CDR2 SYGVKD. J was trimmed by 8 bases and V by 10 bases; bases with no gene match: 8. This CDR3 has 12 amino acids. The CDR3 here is CATVDRGAEAFF. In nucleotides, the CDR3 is TGTGCCACCGTGGACAGGGGCGCCGAAGCTTTCTTT.

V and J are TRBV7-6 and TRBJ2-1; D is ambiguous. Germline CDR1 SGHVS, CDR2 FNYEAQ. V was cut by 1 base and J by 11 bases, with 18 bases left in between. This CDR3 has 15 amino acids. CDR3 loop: CASSLGSTPRDQQFF. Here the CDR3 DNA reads TGTGCCAGCAGCTTAGGGTCTACCCCACGCGATCAGCAGTTCTTC.

CDR3 sequence (DNA): TGTGCCAGCTTAAATTTTGACTACTACGAGCAGTACTTC. Protein sequence: CASLNFDYYEQYF. The chain couples TRBV2 to TRBJ2-7; maybe TRBD2 (5 bases). With 8 bases removed from V and 3 bases from J, the gap between germline ends came to 14 bases. The CDR3 has 13 amino acids. Germline CDR1 SNHLY, CDR2 FYNNEI.

In DNA form, the CDR3 reads TGTGCCAGCAGTCCGACAGGGGGCGCCAAAAACATTCAGTACTTC. Its protein is CASSPTGGAKNIQYF. This chain connects TRBV2 to TRBJ2-4; 10 bases fit TRBD1. V shed 5 bases, J shed 1 base, and the junction held 2 bases outside the gene matches. Germline CDR1 is SNHLY and CDR2 is FYNNEI. The CDR3 runs 15 residues.

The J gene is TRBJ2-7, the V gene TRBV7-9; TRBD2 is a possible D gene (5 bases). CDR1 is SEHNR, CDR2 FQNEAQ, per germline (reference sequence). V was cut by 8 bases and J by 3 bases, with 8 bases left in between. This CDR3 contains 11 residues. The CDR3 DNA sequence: TGTGCCAGCGAACGGGACTACGAGCAGTACTTC. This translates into CASERDYEQYF. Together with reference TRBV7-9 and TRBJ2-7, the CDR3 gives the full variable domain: DTGVSQNPRHKITKRGQNVTFRCDPISEHNRLYWYRQTLGQGPEFLTYFQNEAQLEKSRLLSDRFSAERPKGSFSTLEIQRTEQGDSAMYLCASERDYEQYFGPGTRLTVT.

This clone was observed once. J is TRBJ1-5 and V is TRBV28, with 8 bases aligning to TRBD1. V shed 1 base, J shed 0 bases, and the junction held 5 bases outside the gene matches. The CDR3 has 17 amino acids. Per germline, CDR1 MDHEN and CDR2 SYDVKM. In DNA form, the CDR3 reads TGTGCCAGCAGTTTATCCCTGGGACAGGCTAGCAATCAGCCCCAGCATTTT. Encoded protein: CASSLSLGQASNQPQHF. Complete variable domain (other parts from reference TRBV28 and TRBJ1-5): DVKVTQSSRYLVKRTGEKVFLECVQDMDHENMFWYRQDPGLGLRLIYFSYDVKMKEKGDIPEGYSVSREKKERFSLILESASTNQTSMYLCASSLSLGQASNQPQHFGDGTRLSIL.

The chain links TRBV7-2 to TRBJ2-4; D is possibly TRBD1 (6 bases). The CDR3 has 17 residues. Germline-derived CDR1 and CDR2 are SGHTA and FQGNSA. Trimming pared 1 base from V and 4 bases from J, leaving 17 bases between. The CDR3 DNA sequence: TGTGCCAGCAGCTTAGATTTCCGAGCAGGGGAAAAAAACATTCAGTACTTC. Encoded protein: CASSLDFRAGEKNIQYF.

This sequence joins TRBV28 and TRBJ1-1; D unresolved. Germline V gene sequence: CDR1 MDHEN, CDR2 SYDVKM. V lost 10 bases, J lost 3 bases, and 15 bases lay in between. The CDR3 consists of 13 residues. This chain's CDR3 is CAILTPGYTEAFF. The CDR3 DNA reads TGTGCCATCTTGACCCCCGGGTACACTGAAGCTTTCTTT.

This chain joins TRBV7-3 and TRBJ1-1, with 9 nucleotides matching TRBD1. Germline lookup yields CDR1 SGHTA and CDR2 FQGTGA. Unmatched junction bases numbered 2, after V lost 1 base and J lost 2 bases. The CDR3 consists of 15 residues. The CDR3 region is CASSLMGQGNTEAFF. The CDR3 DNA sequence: TGTGCCAGCAGCTTAATGGGACAGGGTAACACTGAAGCTTTCTTT.

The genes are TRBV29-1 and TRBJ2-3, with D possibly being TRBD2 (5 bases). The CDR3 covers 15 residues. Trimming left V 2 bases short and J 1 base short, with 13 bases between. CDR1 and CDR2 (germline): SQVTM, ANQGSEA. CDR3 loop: CSVENPGRRTDTQYF. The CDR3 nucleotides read TGCAGCGTTGAAAACCCGGGAAGGCGCACAGATACGCAGTATTTT.

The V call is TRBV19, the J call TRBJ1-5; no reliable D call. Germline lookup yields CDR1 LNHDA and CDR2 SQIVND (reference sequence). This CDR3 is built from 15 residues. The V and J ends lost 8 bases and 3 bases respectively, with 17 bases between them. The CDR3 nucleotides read TGTGCCAGTCGCGGCCGCCCCTACGCCAATCAGCCCCAGCATTTT. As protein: CASRGRPYANQPQHF.

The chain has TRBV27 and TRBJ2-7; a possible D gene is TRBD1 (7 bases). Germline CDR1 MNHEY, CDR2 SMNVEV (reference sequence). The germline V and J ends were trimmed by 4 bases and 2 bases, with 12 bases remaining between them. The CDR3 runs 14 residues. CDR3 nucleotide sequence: TGTGCCAGCAGTTCCCAGGGGGGTACCTACGAGCAGTACTTC. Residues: CASSSQGGTYEQYF.

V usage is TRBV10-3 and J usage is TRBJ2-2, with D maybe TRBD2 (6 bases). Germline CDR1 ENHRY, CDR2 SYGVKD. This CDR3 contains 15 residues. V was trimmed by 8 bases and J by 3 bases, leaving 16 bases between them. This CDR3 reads CAIRDLPGDTGELFF. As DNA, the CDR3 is TGTGCCATCCGGGACTTACCGGGGGACACCGGGGAGCTGTTTTTT.

The CDR3 nucleotides read TGCAGCGCCGCCGGGACAGTGAACACTGAAGCTTTCTTT. Amino acid sequence: CSAAGTVNTEAFF. The gene calls are TRBV29-1 and TRBJ1-1; 7 bases align to TRBD1. CDR1 is SQVTM, CDR2 ANQGSEA, per germline. V gave up 7 bases and J gave up 0 bases; unmatched junction bases: 5. CDR3 size: 13 residues. The entire variable domain, with the rest obtained from reference TRBV29-1 and TRBJ1-1, is as follows: SAVISQKPSRDICQRGTSLTIQCQVDSQVTMMFWYRQQPGQSLTLIATANQGSEATYESGFVIDKFPISRPNLTFSTLTVSNMSPEDSSIYLCSAAGTVNTEAFFGQGTRLTVV.

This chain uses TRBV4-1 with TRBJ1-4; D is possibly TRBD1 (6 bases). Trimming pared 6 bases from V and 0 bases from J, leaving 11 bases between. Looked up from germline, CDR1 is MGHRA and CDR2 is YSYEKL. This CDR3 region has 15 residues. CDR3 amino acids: CASSATGTTNEKLFF. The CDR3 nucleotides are TGCGCCAGCAGTGCCACAGGGACAACTAATGAAAAACTGTTTTTT.

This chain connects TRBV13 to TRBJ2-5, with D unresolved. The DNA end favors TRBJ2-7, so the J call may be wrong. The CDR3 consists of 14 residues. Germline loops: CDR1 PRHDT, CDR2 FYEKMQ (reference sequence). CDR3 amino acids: CASSPQFLSYEQYF. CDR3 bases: TGTGCCAGCAGCCCACAGTTCCTTTCCTACGAGCAGTACTTC.

The DNA for the CDR3 is TGTGCCAGCAGCTTGGGGAGGGGGTATGAGACCCAGTACTTC. It specifies CASSLGRGYETQYF. The rearrangement joins TRBV11-2 to TRBJ2-5; TRBD2 is a possible D gene (7 bases). V was cut by 3 bases and J by 5 bases, with 13 bases left in between. Germline CDR1 is SGHAT and CDR2 is FQNNGV. This CDR3 is 14 amino acids long.

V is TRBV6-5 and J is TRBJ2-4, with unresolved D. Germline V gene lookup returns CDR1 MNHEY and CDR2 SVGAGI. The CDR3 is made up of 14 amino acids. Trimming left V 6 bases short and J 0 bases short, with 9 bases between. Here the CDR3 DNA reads TGTGCCAGCAGGCGATCCGGAGCCAAAAACATTCAGTACTTC. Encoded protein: CASRRSGAKNIQYF.

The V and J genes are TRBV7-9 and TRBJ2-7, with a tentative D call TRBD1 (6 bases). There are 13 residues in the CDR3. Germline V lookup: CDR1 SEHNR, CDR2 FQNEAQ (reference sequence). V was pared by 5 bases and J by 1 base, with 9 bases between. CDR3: CASSPDSSYEQYF. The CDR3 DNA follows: TGTGCCAGCAGCCCGGACAGTTCCTACGAGCAGTACTTC.

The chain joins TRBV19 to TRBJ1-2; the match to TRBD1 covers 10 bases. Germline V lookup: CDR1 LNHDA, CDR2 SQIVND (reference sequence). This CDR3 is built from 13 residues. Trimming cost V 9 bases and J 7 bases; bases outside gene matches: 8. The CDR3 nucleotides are TGTGCCAGCCGACAGGGGGCGGGACGTGGCTACACCTTC. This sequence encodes CASRQGAGRGYTF.